This T cell receptor beta chain was sequenced for a study of T cell clones after liver transplantation. Whole-study context: A pre-transplant mixed lymphocyte reaction with TCRbeta sequencing defined graft-donor-reactive clones followed in post-transplant blood. Until 12-24 months post-transplant, subjects got standard immunosuppression and no induction.

Germline CDR1 reads SQVTM; CDR2 reads ANQGSEA. CDR3 length equals 11 residues. V dropped 5 bases and J dropped 2 bases, with 6 bases sitting between them. Method: immunoSEQ multiplex PCR; TCRdb's copy keeps in-frame clones and lacks some. Counted here are tens of thousands of clones, approximately 88% occurring once; the ten biggest clones make up around 8.5%. This clone has just one count. The material was CD4+ T cells from blood, obtained before liver transplant. This TCR was recovered from a human donor who received a liver transplant. The rearrangement joins TRBV29-1 to TRBJ2-5; D is unresolved. The CDR3 spells CSVLTQETQYF. The CDR3 DNA reads as TGCAGCGTTCTGACGCAAGAGACCCAGTACTTC. Filled out from reference TRBV29-1 and TRBJ2-5, the complete variable domain reads SAVISQKPSRDICQRGTSLTIQCQVDSQVTMMFWYRQQPGQSLTLIATANQGSEATYESGFVIDKFPISRPNLTFSTLTVSNMSPEDSSIYLCSVLTQETQYFGPGTRLLVL.